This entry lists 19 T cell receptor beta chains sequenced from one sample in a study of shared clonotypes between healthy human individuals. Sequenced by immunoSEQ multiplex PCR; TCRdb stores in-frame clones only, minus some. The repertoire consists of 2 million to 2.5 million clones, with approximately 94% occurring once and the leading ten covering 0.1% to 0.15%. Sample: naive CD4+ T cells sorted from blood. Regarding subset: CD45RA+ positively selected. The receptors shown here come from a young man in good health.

DNA of the CDR3: TGTGCCAGCAGTTCTTCCGGACAGGGAAGGCAGCCCCAGCATTTT. This sequence encodes CASSSSGQGRQPQHF. The rearrangement links TRBV28 to TRBJ1-5; 8 bases agree with TRBD1. V dropped 4 bases and J dropped 7; count of bases not matched to a gene: 9. The CDR3 is 15 residues long. In germline, CDR1 is MDHEN, CDR2 SYDVKM.

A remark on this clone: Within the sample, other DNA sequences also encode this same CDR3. The chain's CDR3 is CASSRTQETQYF. The CDR3 DNA is TGCGCCAGCAGCCGGACCCAAGAGACCCAGTACTTC. The V call is TRBV5-1, the J call TRBJ2-5; D is undetermined. The length of the CDR3 is 12 residues. Germline lookup yields CDR1 SGHRS and CDR2 YFSETQ. Trimming shortened V by 4 bases and J by 1 base, and 5 bases separated the two germline ends.

CDR3 sequence reads: CASSGEAKRQPQHF. CDR3 nucleotides: TGTGCCAGCAGTGGCGAGGCGAAGAGGCAGCCCCAGCATTTT. The chain combines TRBV2 with TRBJ1-5; no reliable D call. Germline V gene sequence: CDR1 SNHLY, CDR2 FYNNEI. The CDR3 is 14 residues long. V lost 4 bases and J lost 7, with 14 bases in between.

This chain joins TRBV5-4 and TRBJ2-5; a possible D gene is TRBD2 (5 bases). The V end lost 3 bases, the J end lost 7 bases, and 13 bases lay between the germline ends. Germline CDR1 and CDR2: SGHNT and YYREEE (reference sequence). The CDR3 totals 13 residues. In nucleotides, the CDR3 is TGTGCCAGCAGCTCAAACACCGAGGGGACCCAGTACTTC. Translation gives CASSSNTEGTQYF.

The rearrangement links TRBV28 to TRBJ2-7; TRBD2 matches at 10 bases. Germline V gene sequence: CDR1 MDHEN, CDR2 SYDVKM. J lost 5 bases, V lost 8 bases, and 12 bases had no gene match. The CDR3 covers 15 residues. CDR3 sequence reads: CASVGPAGGRNEQYF. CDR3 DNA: TGTGCCAGCGTGGGGCCAGCGGGAGGGAGAAACGAGCAGTACTTC. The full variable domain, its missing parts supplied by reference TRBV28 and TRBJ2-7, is DVKVTQSSRYLVKRTGEKVFLECVQDMDHENMFWYRQDPGLGLRLIYFSYDVKMKEKGDIPEGYSVSREKKERFSLILESASTNQTSMYLCASVGPAGGRNEQYFGPGTRLTVT.

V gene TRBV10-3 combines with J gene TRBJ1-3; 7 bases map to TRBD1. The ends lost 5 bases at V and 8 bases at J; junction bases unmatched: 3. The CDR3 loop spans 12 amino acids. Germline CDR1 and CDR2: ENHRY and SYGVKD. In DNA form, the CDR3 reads TGTGCCATCAGTCCCCAGGGGGACACCATATATTTT. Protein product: CAISPQGDTIYF.

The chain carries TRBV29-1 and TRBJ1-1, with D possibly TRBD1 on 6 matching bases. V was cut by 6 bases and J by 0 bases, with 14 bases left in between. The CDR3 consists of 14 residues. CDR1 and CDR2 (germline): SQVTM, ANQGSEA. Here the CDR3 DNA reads TGCAGCGTCCACCAGGGGTCCCTGAACACTGAAGCTTTCTTT. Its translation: CSVHQGSLNTEAFF.

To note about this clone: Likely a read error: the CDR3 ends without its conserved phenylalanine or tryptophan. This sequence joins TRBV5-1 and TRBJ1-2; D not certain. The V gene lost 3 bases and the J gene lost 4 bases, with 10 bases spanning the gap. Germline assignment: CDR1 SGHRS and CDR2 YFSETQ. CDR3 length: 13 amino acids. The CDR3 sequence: CASSSSGTYGYTS. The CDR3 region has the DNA TGCGCCAGCAGCTCCTCAGGTACCTATGGCTACACCTCC.

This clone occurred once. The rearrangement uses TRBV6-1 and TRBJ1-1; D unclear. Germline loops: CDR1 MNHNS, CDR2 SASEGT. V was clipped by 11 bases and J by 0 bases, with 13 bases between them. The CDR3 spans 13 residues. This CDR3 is CALALSMNTEAFF. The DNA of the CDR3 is TGTGCCCTCGCATTAAGCATGAACACTGAAGCTTTCTTT.

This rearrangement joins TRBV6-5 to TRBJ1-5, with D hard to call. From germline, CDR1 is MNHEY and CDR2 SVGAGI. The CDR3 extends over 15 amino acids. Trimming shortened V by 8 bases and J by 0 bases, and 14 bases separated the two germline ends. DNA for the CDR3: TGTGCCAGCCAGCCCCTCCCGGATAGCAATCAGCCCCAGCATTTT. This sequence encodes CASQPLPDSNQPQHF.

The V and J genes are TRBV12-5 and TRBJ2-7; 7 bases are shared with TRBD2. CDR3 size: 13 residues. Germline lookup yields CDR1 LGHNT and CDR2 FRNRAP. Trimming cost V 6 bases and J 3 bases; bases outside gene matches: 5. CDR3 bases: TGTGCTAGTGGGGCGGGAGTCAACTACGAGCAGTACTTC. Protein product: CASGAGVNYEQYF.

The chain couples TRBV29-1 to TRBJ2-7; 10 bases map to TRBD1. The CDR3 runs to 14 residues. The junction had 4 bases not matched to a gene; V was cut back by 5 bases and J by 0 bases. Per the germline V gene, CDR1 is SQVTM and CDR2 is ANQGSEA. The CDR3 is CSVTTGGSSYEQYF. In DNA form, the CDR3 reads TGCAGCGTTACGACAGGGGGCTCCTCCTACGAGCAGTACTTC.

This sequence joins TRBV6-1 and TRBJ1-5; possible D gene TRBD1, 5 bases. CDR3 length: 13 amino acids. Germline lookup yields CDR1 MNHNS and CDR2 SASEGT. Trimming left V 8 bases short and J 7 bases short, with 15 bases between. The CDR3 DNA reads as TGTGCCAGCGACCGGGACCCCTGGCAGCCCCAGCATTTT. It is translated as CASDRDPWQPQHF.

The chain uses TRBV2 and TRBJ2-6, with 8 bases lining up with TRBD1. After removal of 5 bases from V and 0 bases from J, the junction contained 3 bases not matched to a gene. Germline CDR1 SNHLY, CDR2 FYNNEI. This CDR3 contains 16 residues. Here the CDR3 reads CASSRDRISGANVLTF. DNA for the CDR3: TGTGCCAGCAGTCGGGACAGGATCTCTGGGGCCAACGTCCTGACTTTC.

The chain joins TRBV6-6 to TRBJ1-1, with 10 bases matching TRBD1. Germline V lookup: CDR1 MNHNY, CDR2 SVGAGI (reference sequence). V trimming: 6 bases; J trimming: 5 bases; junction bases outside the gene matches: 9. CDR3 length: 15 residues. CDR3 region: CASRRDRGRVTEAFF. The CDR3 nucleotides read TGTGCCAGCAGACGCGACAGGGGGCGAGTAACTGAAGCTTTCTTT.

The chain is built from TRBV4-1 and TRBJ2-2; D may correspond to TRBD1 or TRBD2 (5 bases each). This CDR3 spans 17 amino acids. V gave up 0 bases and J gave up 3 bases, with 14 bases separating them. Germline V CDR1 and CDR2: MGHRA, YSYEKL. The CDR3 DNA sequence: TGCGCCAGCAGCCAAGATTCTCCGGGACCGTACACCGGGGAGCTGTTTTTT. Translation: CASSQDSPGPYTGELFF.

The CDR3 sequence is CASSSAGTGISGEQYF. The CDR3, as DNA: TGTGCCAGCAGCTCCGCCGGGACAGGGATCAGCGGCGAGCAGTACTTC. V gene TRBV28 combines with J gene TRBJ2-7; 9 bases agree with TRBD1. After removal of 6 bases from V and 6 bases from J, the junction contained 15 bases not matched to a gene. Germline CDR1 reads MDHEN; CDR2 reads SYDVKM. CDR3 length equals 16 residues.

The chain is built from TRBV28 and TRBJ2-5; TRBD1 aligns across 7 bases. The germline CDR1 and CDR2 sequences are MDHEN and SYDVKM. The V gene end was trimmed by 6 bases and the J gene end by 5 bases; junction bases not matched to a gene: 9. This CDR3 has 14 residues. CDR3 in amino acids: CASRGRQGVETQYF. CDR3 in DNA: TGTGCCAGCAGGGGCCGACAGGGAGTGGAGACCCAGTACTTC.

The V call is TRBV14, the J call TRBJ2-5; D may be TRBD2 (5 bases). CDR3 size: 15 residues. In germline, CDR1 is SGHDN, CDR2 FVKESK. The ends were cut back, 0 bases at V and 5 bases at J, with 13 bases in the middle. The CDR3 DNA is TGTGCCAGCAGCCAAGACCCCTCTAGGAGGGAGACCCAGTACTTC. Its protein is CASSQDPSRRETQYF.